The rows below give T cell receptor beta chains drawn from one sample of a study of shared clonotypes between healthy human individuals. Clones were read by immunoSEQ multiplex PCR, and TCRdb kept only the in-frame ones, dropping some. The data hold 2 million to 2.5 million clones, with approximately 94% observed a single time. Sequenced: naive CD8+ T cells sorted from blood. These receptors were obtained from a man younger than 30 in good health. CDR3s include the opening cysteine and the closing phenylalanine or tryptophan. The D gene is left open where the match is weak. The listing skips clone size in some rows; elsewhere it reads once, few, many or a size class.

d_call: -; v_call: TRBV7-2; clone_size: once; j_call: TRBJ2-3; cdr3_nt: TGTGCCAGCAGCTTTATGTGGGGAACATTGGATACGCAGTATTTT; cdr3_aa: CASSFMWGTLDTQYF
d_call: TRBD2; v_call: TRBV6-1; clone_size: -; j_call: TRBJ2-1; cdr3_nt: TGTGCCAGCAGTGAATTGGGACTAGCGGGGGTAAATGAGCAGTTCTTC; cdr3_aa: CASSELGLAGVNEQFF
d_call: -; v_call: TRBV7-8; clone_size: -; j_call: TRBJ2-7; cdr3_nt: TGTGCCAGCAGGCTGAGTTTGGCAGGAAGCGAGCAGTACTTC; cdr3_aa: CASRLSLAGSEQYF
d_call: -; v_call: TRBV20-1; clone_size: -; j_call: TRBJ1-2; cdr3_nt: TGCAGTGCCCTTGGCCACGGCTACACCTTC; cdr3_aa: CSALGHGYTF
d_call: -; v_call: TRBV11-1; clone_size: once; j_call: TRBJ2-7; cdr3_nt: TGTGCCAGCAGTTTGGTGGGGGTCTACGAGCAGTACTTC; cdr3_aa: CASSLVGVYEQYF
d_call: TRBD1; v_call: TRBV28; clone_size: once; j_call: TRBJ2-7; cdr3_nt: TGTGCCAGCAATGTAGTCCGGGACAGACCCTACGAGCAGTACTTC; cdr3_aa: CASNVVRDRPYEQYF
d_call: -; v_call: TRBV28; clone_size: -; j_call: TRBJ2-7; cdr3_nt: TGTGCCAGCAGCCCTGCCTACGAGCAGTACTTC; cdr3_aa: CASSPAYEQYF
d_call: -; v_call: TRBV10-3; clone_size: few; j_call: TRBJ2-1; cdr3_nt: TGTGCCATCAGTGAGCTGGCTGAGCAGTTCTTC; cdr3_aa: CAISELAEQFF
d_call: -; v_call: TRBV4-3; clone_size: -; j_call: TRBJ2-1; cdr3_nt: TGCGCCAGCAGCCAAGTTTCGGGTGGGGAAAATGAGCAGTTCTTC; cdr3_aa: CASSQVSGGENEQFF
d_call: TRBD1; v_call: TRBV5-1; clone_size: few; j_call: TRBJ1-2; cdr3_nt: TGCGCCAGCAGCCCTCTGGACAGGGGCTATGGCTACACCTTC; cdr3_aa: CASSPLDRGYGYTF
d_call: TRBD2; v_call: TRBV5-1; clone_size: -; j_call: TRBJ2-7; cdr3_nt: TGCGCCAGCAGCTCGGGACTAGCGGGGGCCAAATCCTACGAGCAGTACTTC; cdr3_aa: CASSSGLAGAKSYEQYF
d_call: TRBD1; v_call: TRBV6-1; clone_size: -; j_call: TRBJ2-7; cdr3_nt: TGTGCCAGCAGTGAAGAACAGGGGTTCAATTCCTACGAGCAGTACTTC; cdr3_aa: CASSEEQGFNSYEQYF
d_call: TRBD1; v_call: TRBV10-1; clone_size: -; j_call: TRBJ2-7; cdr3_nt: TGCGCCAGCAGTGAAGGGACAGGTATCTACGAGCAGTACTTC; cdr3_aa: CASSEGTGIYEQYF